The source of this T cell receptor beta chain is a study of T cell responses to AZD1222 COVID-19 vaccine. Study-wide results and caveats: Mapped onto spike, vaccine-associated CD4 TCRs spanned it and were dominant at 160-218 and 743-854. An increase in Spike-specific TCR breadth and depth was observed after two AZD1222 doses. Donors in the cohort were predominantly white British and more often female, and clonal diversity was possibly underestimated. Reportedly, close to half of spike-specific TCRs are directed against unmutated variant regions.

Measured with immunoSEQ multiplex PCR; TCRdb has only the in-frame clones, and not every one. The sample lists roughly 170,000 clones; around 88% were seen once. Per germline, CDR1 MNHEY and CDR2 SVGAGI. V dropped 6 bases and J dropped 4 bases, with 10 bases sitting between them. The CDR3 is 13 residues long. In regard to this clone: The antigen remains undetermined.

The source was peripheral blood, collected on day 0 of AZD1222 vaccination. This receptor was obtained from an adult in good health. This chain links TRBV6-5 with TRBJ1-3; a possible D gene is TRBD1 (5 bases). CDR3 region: CASSDRSGNTIYF. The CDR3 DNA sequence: TGTGCCAGCAGCGACAGATCCGGAAACACCATATATTTT.